This T cell receptor (beta chain) stems from a study of blood T cell repertoires in COVID-19. About the research overall: The study drew acute and convalescent COVID-19 samples from the United States, Italy and Spain. PBMCs, B-cell-depleted T cells, or T cells were the source of the cDNA or gDNA that made up the material.

Authors' processing steps: Amplification from reference gene primers served as the basis for estimated nucleated cell counts. Generated by immunoSEQ multiplex PCR, the TCRdb table keeps only in-frame clones and is missing some. From that table come the V and J calls and clone size; the DNA was used to work out D and trimming. This table has around 200,000 clones, 60% to 85% appearing once. This clone appeared a single time. The CDR3 runs to 14 residues. The V end lost 4 bases, the J end lost 0 bases, and 11 bases lay between the germline ends. Per germline, CDR1 SGHNT and CDR2 YYREEE (reference sequence).

This clonotype was obtained from a woman aged 70-85 years with acute or convalescent COVID-19. The chain employs TRBV5-4 and TRBJ2-7; a possible D gene is TRBD2 (5 bases). The sample was peripheral blood. The DNA of the CDR3 is TGTGCCAGCAGCCTGACTACAAGCTCCTACGAGCAGTACTTC. This encodes CASSLTTSSYEQYF.